A few counts support the clone carrying this T cell receptor (beta chain). This sample is drawn from a study of regulatory T cells in long-lasting Graves disease. The authors built TCR beta libraries using iRepertoire HTBI primers and Arm-PCR of CDR3 regions. TCRdb ran MiXCR on the multiplex PCR reads and lists one entry per CDR3 protein. The sample yields a few hundred thousand distinct CDR3 sequences, roughly 14% seen once. CDR1 is SEHNR, CDR2 FQNEAQ, per germline (reference sequence). CDR3 length: 11 residues. The V gene lost 1 base and the J gene lost 11 bases, with 8 bases spanning the gap. The sample's time point: newly diagnosed GD, antithyroid drugs for less than 3 months. PBMC RNA served as the TCR library source. These data are also associated with another study on T cells in Graves' hyperthyroidism and ophthalmopathy.

The receptor comes from a man aged 25-45 years with Graves disease. The material was peripheral blood mononuclear cells (PBMCs), obtained at new diagnosis, from a patient treated with antithyroid drugs. This chain connects TRBV7-9 to TRBJ1-1; D not resolved. The CDR3 sequence is CASSLGAYAFF. The CDR3 DNA is TGTGCCAGCAGCTTAGGCGCGTACGCTTTCTTT.